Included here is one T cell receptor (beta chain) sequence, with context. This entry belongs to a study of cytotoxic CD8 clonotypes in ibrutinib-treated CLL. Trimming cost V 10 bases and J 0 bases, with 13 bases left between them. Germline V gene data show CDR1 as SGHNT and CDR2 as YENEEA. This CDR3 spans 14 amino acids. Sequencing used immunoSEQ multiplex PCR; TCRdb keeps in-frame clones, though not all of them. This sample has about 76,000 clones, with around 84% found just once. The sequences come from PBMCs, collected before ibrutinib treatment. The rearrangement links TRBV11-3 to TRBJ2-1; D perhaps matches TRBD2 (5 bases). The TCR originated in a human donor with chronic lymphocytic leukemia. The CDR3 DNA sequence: TGTGCCACTGAGGGTCCTAGCTCCTACAATGAGCAGTTCTTC. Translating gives CATEGPSSYNEQFF.